A selection of T cell receptor beta chains follows, all from one sample in a study of cytomegalovirus exposure and HLA in healthy donors. Method: immunoSEQ multiplex PCR; TCRdb's copy keeps in-frame clones and lacks some. This sample has 150,000 to 200,000 clones, with roughly four fifths found just once. Sequencing input: PBMCs. These receptors all come from a female donor in good health and CMV-seronegative. Both conserved end residues are part of each CDR3. The D gene is left open where the match is weak. Size is stated for part of the rows, as once, few or many counts, or as a class when the clone is expanded.

j_gene: TRBJ2-6; v_gene: TRBV27; abundance: -; d_gene: -; CDR3aa: CASRSMGANVLTF; CDR3nt: TGTGCCAGCAGGTCCATGGGGGCCAACGTCCTGACTTTC
j_gene: TRBJ2-6; v_gene: TRBV6-6; abundance: -; d_gene: TRBD2; CDR3aa: CASTSGDYSGANVLTF; CDR3nt: TGTGCCAGCACCTCCGGGGACTACTCTGGGGCCAACGTCCTGACTTTC
j_gene: TRBJ2-1; v_gene: TRBV6-4; abundance: -; d_gene: TRBD2; CDR3aa: CASSDSSGGLLSEQFF; CDR3nt: TGTGCCAGCAGTGACTCTAGCGGGGGCCTCCTCTCTGAGCAGTTCTTC
j_gene: TRBJ2-6; v_gene: TRBV30; abundance: -; d_gene: -; CDR3aa: CAWETGFLVSGANGLTF; CDR3nt: TGTGCCTGGGAAACAGGGTTTTTAGTTTCTGGGGCCAACGGCCTGACTTTC
j_gene: TRBJ2-6; v_gene: TRBV5-1; abundance: -; d_gene: -; CDR3aa: CASSSHSTGANVLTF; CDR3nt: TGCGCCAGCAGCTCCCATTCTACTGGGGCCAACGTCCTGACTTTC
j_gene: TRBJ1-1; v_gene: TRBV11-2; abundance: -; d_gene: TRBD1; CDR3aa: CASSLDYRGMAFF; CDR3nt: TGTGCCAGCAGCTTAGACTACAGGGGGATGGCTTTCTTT
j_gene: TRBJ2-4; v_gene: TRBV27; abundance: -; d_gene: TRBD2; CDR3aa: CAGGRKRSCSAKNSQYF; CDR3nt: TGTGCCGGCGGGAGGAAGCGGAGTTGTTCGGCCAAAAACAGTCAGTACTTC
j_gene: TRBJ2-5; v_gene: TRBV11-2; abundance: -; d_gene: TRBD2; CDR3aa: CASSLGPSGSQTQYF; CDR3nt: TGTGCCAGCAGCTTAGGTCCTAGCGGGAGCCAGACCCAGTACTTC
j_gene: TRBJ2-7; v_gene: TRBV7-9; abundance: -; d_gene: -; CDR3aa: CASSLSSYEQYF; CDR3nt: TGTGCCAGCAGCTTGAGCTCCTACGAGCAGTACTTC
j_gene: TRBJ1-2; v_gene: TRBV28; abundance: -; d_gene: -; CDR3aa: CASSLRQGDYGYTF; CDR3nt: TGTGCCAGCAGTTTGCGGCAGGGTGACTATGGCTACACCTTC
j_gene: TRBJ2-1; v_gene: TRBV4-2; abundance: -; d_gene: TRBD2; CDR3aa: CASSQDPGASGGGNEQFF; CDR3nt: TGTGCCAGCAGCCAAGATCCGGGGGCTAGCGGGGGGGGAAATGAGCAGTTCTTC
j_gene: TRBJ2-3; v_gene: TRBV6-1; abundance: once; d_gene: -; CDR3aa: CASSLAPTSTDTQYF; CDR3nt: TGTGCCAGCAGTTTAGCCCCGACCTCCACAGATACGCAGTATTTT
j_gene: TRBJ2-7; v_gene: TRBV9; abundance: -; d_gene: TRBD1; CDR3aa: CASSGGTGNYEQYF; CDR3nt: TGTGCCAGCAGCGGGGGGACAGGGAACTACGAGCAGTACTTC
j_gene: TRBJ2-3; v_gene: TRBV7-9; abundance: -; d_gene: TRBD1; CDR3aa: CASSLWTGATDTQYF; CDR3nt: TGTGCCAGCAGCTTGTGGACAGGGGCCACAGATACGCAGTATTTT
j_gene: TRBJ1-5; v_gene: TRBV5-1; abundance: -; d_gene: -; CDR3aa: CASSSQPGYQPQHF; CDR3nt: TGCGCCAGCAGCTCCCAACCGGGATATCAGCCCCAGCATTTT
j_gene: TRBJ2-7; v_gene: TRBV13; abundance: -; d_gene: TRBD1; CDR3aa: CASSLGQGVYEQYF; CDR3nt: TGTGCCAGCAGCTTGGGACAGGGGGTCTACGAGCAGTACTTC
j_gene: TRBJ2-6; v_gene: TRBV7-9; abundance: -; d_gene: TRBD1; CDR3aa: CASSPRGRGLAGANVLTF; CDR3nt: TGTGCCAGCAGCCCCAGGGGCAGGGGGCTGGCTGGGGCCAACGTCCTGACTTTC
j_gene: TRBJ1-1; v_gene: TRBV19; abundance: -; d_gene: TRBD1; CDR3aa: CASSIGTVRGMNTEAFF; CDR3nt: TGTGCCAGTAGTATTGGGACAGTTAGGGGCATGAACACTGAAGCTTTCTTT
j_gene: TRBJ1-5; v_gene: TRBV18; abundance: -; d_gene: TRBD1; CDR3aa: CASSPGQGNQPQHF; CDR3nt: TGTGCCAGCTCACCGGGACAGGGAAATCAGCCCCAGCATTTT
j_gene: TRBJ2-2; v_gene: TRBV7-2; abundance: few; d_gene: TRBD1; CDR3aa: CASSRDRVTGELFF; CDR3nt: TGTGCCAGCAGCCGGGACAGGGTTACCGGGGAGCTGTTTTTT
j_gene: TRBJ1-4; v_gene: TRBV5-1; abundance: few; d_gene: -; CDR3aa: CASRPTATNEKLFF; CDR3nt: TGCGCCAGCAGACCGACAGCAACTAATGAAAAACTGTTTTTT
j_gene: TRBJ1-2; v_gene: TRBV4-1; abundance: -; d_gene: -; CDR3aa: CASSQALDTWTAGSYGYTF; CDR3nt: TGCGCCAGCAGCCAAGCTTTGGACACATGGACGGCGGGGAGCTATGGCTACACCTTC
j_gene: TRBJ2-1; v_gene: TRBV6-5; abundance: -; d_gene: TRBD2; CDR3aa: CASTIATSPLWLVF; CDR3nt: TGTGCCAGCACCATAGCGACTAGCCCCCTTTGGCTCGTCTTC
j_gene: TRBJ1-5; v_gene: TRBV6-5; abundance: -; d_gene: TRBD1; CDR3aa: CASSRTGGRQPQHF; CDR3nt: TGTGCCAGCAGTCGGACAGGGGGCAGGCAGCCCCAGCATTTT
j_gene: TRBJ1-4; v_gene: TRBV7-9; abundance: -; d_gene: -; CDR3aa: CASNQVGQGLNEKLFF; CDR3nt: TGTGCCAGCAACCAAGTGGGGCAGGGCCTTAATGAAAAACTGTTTTTT
j_gene: TRBJ2-7; v_gene: TRBV28; abundance: -; d_gene: -; CDR3aa: CASSGPVAFSYEQYF; CDR3nt: TGTGCCAGCAGTGGTCCGGTTGCGTTCTCCTACGAGCAGTACTTC
j_gene: TRBJ2-6; v_gene: TRBV5-1; abundance: -; d_gene: TRBD1; CDR3aa: CASSLDPTGFRANVLTF; CDR3nt: TGCGCCAGCAGCTTGGATCCGACAGGGTTTAGGGCCAACGTCCTGACTTTC
j_gene: TRBJ1-4; v_gene: TRBV5-1; abundance: -; d_gene: TRBD1; CDR3aa: CASSPDWDRPSEKLFF; CDR3nt: TGCGCCAGCAGCCCTGATTGGGACAGGCCAAGTGAAAAACTGTTTTTT
j_gene: TRBJ2-3; v_gene: TRBV7-9; abundance: -; d_gene: -; CDR3aa: CASSRQGGDTQYF; CDR3nt: TGTGCCAGCAGCCGACAGGGAGGAGATACGCAGTATTTT
j_gene: TRBJ1-2; v_gene: TRBV28; abundance: once; d_gene: TRBD1; CDR3aa: CASRGGDRSVYGYTF; CDR3nt: TGTGCCAGCAGGGGAGGGGACAGGTCCGTCTATGGCTACACCTTC
j_gene: TRBJ1-1; v_gene: TRBV28; abundance: -; d_gene: -; CDR3aa: CASSRIAGTEAFF; CDR3nt: TGTGCCAGCAGTAGGATCGCGGGCACTGAAGCTTTCTTT
j_gene: TRBJ2-6; v_gene: TRBV4-3; abundance: -; d_gene: -; CDR3aa: CASSQGAQTRGANGLTF; CDR3nt: TGCGCCAGCAGCCAAGGGGCACAGACTCGTGGGGCCAACGGCCTGACTTTC
j_gene: TRBJ2-3; v_gene: TRBV29-1; abundance: -; d_gene: TRBD2; CDR3aa: CSVGLAGGSTDTQYF; CDR3nt: TGCAGCGTTGGACTAGCGGGAGGCAGCACAGATACGCAGTATTTT
j_gene: TRBJ2-4; v_gene: TRBV5-4; abundance: -; d_gene: -; CDR3aa: CASSFYNGLRTKNIQYF; CDR3nt: TGTGCCAGCAGCTTCTATAACGGACTGCGAACCAAAAACATTCAGTACTTC
j_gene: TRBJ2-1; v_gene: TRBV5-4; abundance: -; d_gene: -; CDR3aa: CASSPPRGNSYNEQFF; CDR3nt: TGTGCCAGCAGCCCCCCGAGAGGGAACTCCTACAATGAGCAGTTCTTC
j_gene: TRBJ2-7; v_gene: TRBV28; abundance: -; d_gene: -; CDR3aa: CASSLAHGGEQYF; CDR3nt: TGTGCCAGCAGTTTAGCGCACGGAGGGGAGCAGTACTTC
j_gene: TRBJ1-1; v_gene: TRBV9; abundance: -; d_gene: TRBD1; CDR3aa: CASSSPFETGGMNTEAFF; CDR3nt: TGTGCCAGCAGCTCCCCTTTCGAGACAGGGGGGATGAACACTGAAGCTTTCTTT
j_gene: TRBJ2-2; v_gene: TRBV5-1; abundance: -; d_gene: TRBD1; CDR3aa: CASIMDRANTGELFF; CDR3nt: TGCGCCAGCATCATGGACAGGGCGAACACCGGGGAGCTGTTTTTT
j_gene: TRBJ1-1; v_gene: TRBV18; abundance: -; d_gene: -; CDR3aa: CASSPREGVEDEAFF; CDR3nt: TGTGCCAGCTCACCCAGAGAGGGGGTCGAGGATGAAGCTTTCTTT
j_gene: TRBJ2-1; v_gene: TRBV29-1; abundance: once; d_gene: TRBD2; CDR3aa: CSVAPSGRAGEQFF; CDR3nt: TGCAGCGTTGCTCCTAGCGGGAGGGCCGGTGAGCAGTTCTTC
j_gene: TRBJ2-3; v_gene: TRBV5-6; abundance: -; d_gene: TRBD2; CDR3aa: CASSLGGGLTDTQYF; CDR3nt: TGTGCCAGCAGCTTAGGCGGGGGGCTCACAGATACGCAGTATTTT
j_gene: TRBJ1-2; v_gene: TRBV6-5; abundance: -; d_gene: -; CDR3aa: CASSSTDGNYGYTF; CDR3nt: TGTGCCAGCAGTTCTACAGACGGTAACTATGGCTACACCTTC
j_gene: TRBJ2-3; v_gene: TRBV18; abundance: -; d_gene: -; CDR3aa: CASSPFSAGSTDTQYF; CDR3nt: TGTGCCAGCTCACCCTTTTCAGCGGGTAGCACAGATACGCAGTATTTT
j_gene: TRBJ2-7; v_gene: TRBV9; abundance: once; d_gene: -; CDR3aa: CASSAGSGYEQYF; CDR3nt: TGTGCCAGCAGCGCCGGCAGCGGCTACGAGCAGTACTTC
j_gene: TRBJ2-3; v_gene: TRBV6-1; abundance: -; d_gene: -; CDR3aa: CASSEVGQDTQYF; CDR3nt: TGTGCCAGCAGTGAGGTGGGGCAAGATACGCAGTATTTT
j_gene: TRBJ2-2; v_gene: TRBV5-4; abundance: -; d_gene: TRBD2; CDR3aa: CASRRGGNTGELFF; CDR3nt: TGTGCCAGCAGACGCGGGGGAAACACCGGGGAGCTGTTTTTT